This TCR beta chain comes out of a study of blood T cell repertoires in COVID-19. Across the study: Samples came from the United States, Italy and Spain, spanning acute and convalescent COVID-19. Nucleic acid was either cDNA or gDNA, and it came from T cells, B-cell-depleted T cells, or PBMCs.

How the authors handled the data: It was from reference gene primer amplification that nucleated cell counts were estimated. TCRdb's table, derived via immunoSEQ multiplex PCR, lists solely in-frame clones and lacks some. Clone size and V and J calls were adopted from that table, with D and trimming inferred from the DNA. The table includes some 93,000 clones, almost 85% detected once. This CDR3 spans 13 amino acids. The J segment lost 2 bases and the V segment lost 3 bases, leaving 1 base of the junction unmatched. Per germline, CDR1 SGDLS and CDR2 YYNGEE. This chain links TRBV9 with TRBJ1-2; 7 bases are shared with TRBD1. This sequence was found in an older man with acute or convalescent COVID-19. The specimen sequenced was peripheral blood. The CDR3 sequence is CASSGQGNYGYTF. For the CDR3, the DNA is TGTGCCAGCAGCGGACAGGGAAACTATGGCTACACCTTC.